This is a list of T cell receptor beta chains from one sample in a study of T cells after posttransplantation cyclophosphamide. Sequencing used immunoSEQ multiplex PCR; TCRdb keeps in-frame clones, though not all of them. The sample has 17,000 or so clones; approximately 90% are singletons. The sample in question was CD4+ T cells sorted from blood, obtained after allogeneic stem cell transplant with posttransplant cyclophosphamide. Receptors were obtained from a male patient aged 55 to 70 who received an allogeneic stem cell transplant from a related donor and was CMV-positive. The graft donor may account for some of the T cells. Both conserved end residues are part of each CDR3. D genes are given only for firm matches. Expanded clones are given a class, and other clones once, few, many or no size at all.

d_call | j_call | clone_size | v_call | cdr3_length | cdr3_aa | cdr3_nt
TRBD1 | TRBJ2-7 | . | TRBV5-4 | 16 | CASSLGAGQGLYEQYF | TGTGCCAGCAGCCTGGGAGCGGGACAGGGACTCTACGAGCAGTACTTC
. | TRBJ1-6 | . | TRBV6-5 | 12 | CASSRSRAPLHF | TGTGCCAGCAGCCGCTCCAGGGCGCCCCTCCACTTT
. | TRBJ1-5 | once | TRBV2 | 15 | CASSVRGSSYQPQHF | TGTGCCAGCAGTGTCCGTGGCTCCTCATATCAGCCCCAGCATTTT
. | TRBJ2-3 | . | TRBV7-5 | 18 | CVRSLKTSGGYSTDTQYF | TGTGTCAGGAGCTTAAAGACTAGCGGGGGGTATAGCACAGATACGCAGTATTTT
. | TRBJ1-2 | . | TRBV7-3 | 15 | CASSLTRAGNYGYTF | TGTGCCAGCAGCTTAACGCGCGCAGGGAACTATGGCTACACCTTC
TRBD1 | TRBJ2-2 | . | TRBV2 | 14 | CASSGQGLTGELFF | TGTGCCAGCAGTGGACAGGGATTAACCGGGGAGCTGTTTTTT
. | TRBJ2-7 | . | TRBV11-2 | 14 | CASSSYEGAGEQYF | TGTGCCAGCAGCTCTTATGAAGGGGCGGGAGAGCAGTACTTC
. | TRBJ2-1 | . | TRBV5-1 | 16 | CASSLRQDSSYNEQFF | TGCGCCAGCAGCCTTCGACAGGACAGCTCCTACAATGAGCAGTTCTTC
. | TRBJ1-1 | . | TRBV7-6 | 16 | CASSRVIYEPGTEAFF | TGTGCCAGCAGCAGAGTTATCTACGAGCCGGGCACTGAAGCTTTCTTT
TRBD2 | TRBJ2-2 | . | TRBV4-2 | 16 | CASSPSGGTNTGELFF | TGTGCCAGCAGCCCCTCGGGGGGGACGAACACCGGGGAGCTGTTTTTT
TRBD1 | TRBJ1-6 | . | TRBV5-4 | 13 | CASHGTGNSPLHF | TGTGCCAGCCATGGGACAGGGAATTCACCCCTCCACTTT
TRBD1 | TRBJ1-2 | once | TRBV5-1 | 14 | CASSRQGTEDGYTF | TGCGCCAGCAGCCGACAGGGGACGGAGGATGGCTACACCTTC
. | TRBJ2-7 | . | TRBV5-6 | 15 | CASSFRGLSSYEQYF | TGTGCCAGCAGCTTCAGGGGCCTTAGCTCCTACGAGCAGTACTTC
. | TRBJ1-1 | once | TRBV4-1 | 15 | CASSRGQTENTEAFF | TGCGCCAGCAGCCGGGGGCAGACAGAGAACACTGAAGCTTTCTTT
TRBD2 | TRBJ2-7 | . | TRBV6-1 | 16 | CASSEAGGGNPYEQYF | TGTGCCAGCAGTGAGGCTGGCGGGGGGAACCCCTACGAGCAGTACTTC
TRBD1 | TRBJ1-2 | . | TRBV6-5 | 16 | CASSYSVQGAAYGYTF | TGTGCCAGCAGTTACTCAGTTCAGGGGGCGGCTTATGGCTACACCTTC
TRBD2 | TRBJ2-3 | . | TRBV5-4 | 15 | CASSLGTSGTDTQYF | TGTGCCAGCAGCTTGGGGACTAGCGGCACAGATACGCAGTATTTT
. | TRBJ2-2 | . | TRBV6-4 | 14 | CASSEMEWAGELFF | TGTGCCAGCAGTGAGATGGAGTGGGCCGGGGAGCTGTTTTTT
TRBD1 | TRBJ2-1 | . | TRBV7-2 | 15 | CASSFDRGGYNEQFF | TGTGCCAGCAGCTTCGACAGGGGGGGTTACAATGAGCAGTTCTTC
. | TRBJ2-1 | . | TRBV4-3 | 16 | CASSQEASSLYPEQFF | TGCGCCAGCAGCCAAGAAGCAAGCTCCCTTTATCCTGAGCAGTTCTTC
TRBD1 | TRBJ1-2 | . | TRBV9 | 15 | CASSGNRGFRDGYTF | TGTGCCAGCAGCGGGAACAGGGGGTTTCGGGATGGCTACACCTTC
. | TRBJ1-1 | . | TRBV19 | 14 | CASSIGPANTEAFF | TGTGCCAGTAGTATAGGGCCCGCGAACACTGAAGCTTTCTTT
. | TRBJ2-7 | . | TRBV4-2 | 15 | CASSQDRTGFYEQYF | TGTGCCAGCAGCCAAGATCGAACAGGGTTTTACGAGCAGTACTTC
TRBD2 | TRBJ2-3 | . | TRBV18 | 19 | CASSRMTPGTSGGIDTQYF | TGTGCCAGCTCACGAATGACTCCCGGGACTAGCGGGGGAATAGATACGCAGTATTTT
TRBD1 | TRBJ1-3 | few | TRBV9 | 15 | CASSYTTGEGNTIYF | TGTGCCAGCAGCTACACGACAGGGGAAGGAAACACCATATATTTT
TRBD1 | TRBJ2-3 | . | TRBV2 | 13 | CASSLTGTDTQYF | TGTGCCAGCAGTTTGACAGGGACAGATACGCAGTATTTT
. | TRBJ2-5 | once | TRBV5-1 | 15 | CASSLSKGLGETQYF | TGCGCCAGCAGCTTGAGTAAGGGGTTGGGGGAGACCCAGTACTTC
TRBD2 | TRBJ2-3 | . | TRBV19 | 15 | CASSIIASGANTQYF | TGTGCCAGTAGTATCATCGCTAGCGGTGCAAATACGCAGTATTTT
. | TRBJ2-5 | . | TRBV5-1 | 16 | CASSLLQPWRGETQYF | TGCGCCAGCAGCTTGTTACAGCCCTGGAGGGGAGAGACCCAGTACTTC
. | TRBJ2-7 | . | TRBV6-5 | 12 | CASRSQGDEQYF | TGTGCCAGCAGGTCGCAGGGTGACGAGCAGTACTTC
TRBD1 | TRBJ2-7 | . | TRBV4-1 | 16 | CASSQFARAGGHEQYF | TGCGCCAGCAGCCAATTTGCACGAGCAGGGGGCCACGAGCAGTACTTC
. | TRBJ1-1 | . | TRBV6-1 | 13 | CASRKGERGEAFF | TGTGCCAGCAGGAAGGGGGAACGCGGTGAAGCTTTCTTT
. | TRBJ2-7 | . | TRBV9 | 13 | CASSGGVFYEQYF | TGTGCCAGCAGCGGGGGGGTTTTCTACGAGCAGTACTTC
. | TRBJ1-4 | . | TRBV5-1 | 14 | CASSGRGNNEKLFF | TGCGCCAGCAGTGGCAGGGGAAACAATGAAAAACTGTTTTTT
. | TRBJ2-5 | few | TRBV28 | 14 | CASSPPPARETQYF | TGTGCCAGCAGTCCTCCCCCCGCCAGGGAGACCCAGTACTTC
TRBD2 | TRBJ2-7 | . | TRBV5-5 | 15 | CASSLLLAGIGEQYF | TGTGCCAGCAGCTTGCTTCTAGCGGGGATAGGCGAGCAGTACTTC
. | TRBJ1-2 | . | TRBV5-1 | 14 | CASSSAPGGYGYTF | TGCGCCAGCAGCTCCGCCCCGGGGGGCTATGGCTACACCTTC
TRBD1 | TRBJ1-1 | . | TRBV28 | 14 | CASSHRGRNTEAFF | TGTGCCAGCAGCCACAGGGGGCGGAACACTGAAGCTTTCTTT
TRBD2 | TRBJ2-5 | . | TRBV11-2 | 17 | CASSLPGLAGRQETQYF | TGTGCCAGCAGCTTACCTGGACTAGCGGGGAGACAAGAGACCCAGTACTTC
TRBD1 | TRBJ1-2 | . | TRBV28 | 14 | CASSLGTGEDRYTF | TGTGCCAGCAGTCTCGGGACAGGGGAGGATCGCTACACCTTC
. | TRBJ2-7 | . | TRBV28 | 16 | CASSLHPRGASYEQYF | TGTGCCAGCAGTTTACATCCGCGCGGGGCCTCCTACGAGCAGTACTTC
TRBD1 | TRBJ1-2 | . | TRBV30 | 13 | CAWSRQGAGGYTF | TGTGCCTGGAGTAGACAGGGGGCGGGAGGCTACACCTTC
. | TRBJ2-7 | . | TRBV2 | 14 | CASRPDMSSYEQYF | TGTGCCAGCAGGCCCGACATGAGCTCCTACGAGCAGTACTTC
TRBD2 | TRBJ2-1 | once | TRBV4-2 | 17 | CASSQDPGTSTNNEQFF | TGTGCCAGCAGCCAAGATCCCGGGACTAGTACGAATAATGAGCAGTTCTTC
. | TRBJ2-5 | . | TRBV30 | 12 | CAWSRGQETQYF | TGTGCCTGGAGTAGGGGCCAAGAGACCCAGTACTTC
. | TRBJ2-7 | . | TRBV27 | 12 | CASMGGAYEQYF | TGTGCCAGCATGGGGGGAGCCTACGAGCAGTACTTC
TRBD1 | TRBJ1-1 | . | TRBV25-1 | 14 | CASSAGTANTEAFF | TGTGCCAGCAGTGCCGGGACAGCTAACACTGAAGCTTTCTTT
TRBD1 | TRBJ2-4 | . | TRBV7-6 | 13 | CASSLGQGDIQYF | TGTGCCAGCAGCTTGGGACAGGGTGACATTCAGTACTTC
. | TRBJ2-5 | . | TRBV7-9 | 12 | CASRNRVETQYF | TGTGCCAGCAGGAACAGGGTAGAGACCCAGTACTTC
. | TRBJ2-2 | . | TRBV18 | 16 | CASSPFLGRNTGELFF | TGTGCCAGCTCACCTTTTCTGGGGAGGAACACCGGGGAGCTGTTTTTT
. | TRBJ2-7 | . | TRBV27 | 12 | CASSPESDEQYF | TGTGCCAGCAGTCCCGAGTCGGACGAGCAGTACTTC
. | TRBJ1-2 | . | TRBV18 | 14 | CASSPPSTNYGYTF | TGTGCCAGCTCACCACCGAGCACTAACTATGGCTACACCTTC
. | TRBJ2-7 | . | TRBV5-1 | 17 | CASSLTVTRTQTYEQYF | TGCGCCAGCAGCTTGACAGTCACCAGGACACAAACCTACGAGCAGTACTTC
TRBD2 | TRBJ2-5 | . | TRBV9 | 15 | CASSVGTSGRETQYF | TGTGCCAGCAGCGTAGGGACTAGCGGGCGAGAGACCCAGTACTTC
. | TRBJ2-7 | . | TRBV11-2 | 17 | CASSLVGRPTAVYEQYF | TGTGCCAGCAGCTTAGTGGGGAGGCCCACCGCAGTCTACGAGCAGTACTTC
TRBD2 | TRBJ2-3 | . | TRBV6-6 | 16 | CASSRRTSGGTDTQYF | TGTGCCAGCAGTAGAAGGACTAGCGGGGGCACAGATACGCAGTATTTT
. | TRBJ1-1 | . | TRBV18 | 14 | CASSTRGENTEAFF | TGTGCCAGCTCTACCAGGGGTGAGAACACTGAAGCTTTCTTT
TRBD1 | TRBJ2-2 | . | TRBV10-3 | 18 | CAISESNSGTGNSGELFF | TGTGCCATCAGTGAGTCAAATTCCGGGACAGGGAATTCCGGGGAGCTGTTTTTT
TRBD1 | TRBJ1-1 | . | TRBV5-1 | 15 | CASSPDRALNTEAFF | TGCGCCAGCAGCCCCGACAGGGCCTTGAACACTGAAGCTTTCTTT
. | TRBJ2-7 | once | TRBV10-3 | 13 | CAIRPEGAYEQYF | TGTGCCATCAGACCGGAGGGCGCCTACGAGCAGTACTTC